The clone carrying this T cell receptor (beta chain) was observed a handful of times. This sample stems from a study of T cell repertoires in cytomegalovirus infection. TCRdb ran MiXCR on the reads and lists one entry per CDR3 protein. The table has 740,000 or so distinct CDR3 sequences, about a third seen once. The V gene lost 5 bases and the J gene lost 8 bases, with 18 bases spanning the gap. CDR1 and CDR2 from the germline V gene are SEHNR and FQNEAQ (reference sequence). CDR3 length: 14 residues. The clonotype originates from a human donor in good health (CMV status not recorded). Some clones in this sample may be carry-over from other donors' samples. The V call is TRBV7-9, the J call TRBJ1-2; D unclear. Input material: PBMCs. This CDR3 reads CASSLRSGSGGYTF. The CDR3, as DNA: TGTGCCAGCAGCCTACGATCGGGGTCGGGGGGCTACACCTTC.